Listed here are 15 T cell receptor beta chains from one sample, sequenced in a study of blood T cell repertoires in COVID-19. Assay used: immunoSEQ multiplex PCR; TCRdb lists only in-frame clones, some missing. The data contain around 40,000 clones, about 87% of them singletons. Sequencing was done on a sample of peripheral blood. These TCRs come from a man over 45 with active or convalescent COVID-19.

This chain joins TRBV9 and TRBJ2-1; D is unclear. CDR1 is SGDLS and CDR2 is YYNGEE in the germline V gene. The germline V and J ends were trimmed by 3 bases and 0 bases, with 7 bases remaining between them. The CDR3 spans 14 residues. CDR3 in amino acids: CASSAASSYNEQFF. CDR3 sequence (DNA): TGTGCCAGCAGCGCCGCGAGCTCCTACAATGAGCAGTTCTTC. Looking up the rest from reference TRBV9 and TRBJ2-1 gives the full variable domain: DSGVTQTPKHLITATGQRVTLRCSPRSGDLSVYWYQQSLDQGLQFLIQYYNGEERAKGNILERFSAQQFPDLHSELNLSSLELGDSALYFCASSAASSYNEQFFGPGTRLTVL.

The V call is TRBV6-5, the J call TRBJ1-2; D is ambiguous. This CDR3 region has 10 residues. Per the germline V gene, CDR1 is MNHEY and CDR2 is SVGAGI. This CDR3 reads CQSAGYGYTF. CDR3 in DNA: TGTCAGAGCGCGGGCTATGGCTACACCTTC.

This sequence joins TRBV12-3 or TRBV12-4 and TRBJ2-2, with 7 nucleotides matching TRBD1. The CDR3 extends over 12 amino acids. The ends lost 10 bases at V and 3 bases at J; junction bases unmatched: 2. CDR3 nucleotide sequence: TGTGCCACCGACAGGGACACCGGGGAGCTGTTTTTT. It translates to CATDRDTGELFF.

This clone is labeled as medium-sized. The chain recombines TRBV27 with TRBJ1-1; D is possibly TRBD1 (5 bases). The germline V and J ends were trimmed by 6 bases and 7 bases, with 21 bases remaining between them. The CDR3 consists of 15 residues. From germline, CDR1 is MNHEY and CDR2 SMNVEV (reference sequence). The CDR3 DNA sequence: TGTGCCAGCAGCACCAACCGGCCGGGGGTTTTTGAAGCTTTCTTT. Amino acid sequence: CASSTNRPGVFEAFF.

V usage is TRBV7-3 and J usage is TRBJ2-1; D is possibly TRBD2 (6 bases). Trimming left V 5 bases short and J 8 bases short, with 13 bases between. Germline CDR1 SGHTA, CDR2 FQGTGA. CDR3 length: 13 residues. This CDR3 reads CASSPWASDEQFF. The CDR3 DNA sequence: TGTGCCAGCAGCCCATGGGCTAGCGATGAGCAGTTCTTC.

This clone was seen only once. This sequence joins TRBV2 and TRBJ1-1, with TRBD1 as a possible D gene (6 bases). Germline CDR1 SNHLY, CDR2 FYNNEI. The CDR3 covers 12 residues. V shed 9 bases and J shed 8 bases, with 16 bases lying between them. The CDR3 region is CASAPGTPEAFF. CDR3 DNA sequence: TGTGCCAGTGCCCCAGGGACACCCGAAGCTTTCTTT.

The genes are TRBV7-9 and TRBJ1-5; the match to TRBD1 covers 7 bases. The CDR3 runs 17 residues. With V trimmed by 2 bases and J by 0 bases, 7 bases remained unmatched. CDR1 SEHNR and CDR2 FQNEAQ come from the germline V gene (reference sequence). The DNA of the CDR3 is TGTGCCAGCAGCTTAATCACAGGGGATTATAGCAATCAGCCCCAGCATTTT. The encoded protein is CASSLITGDYSNQPQHF.

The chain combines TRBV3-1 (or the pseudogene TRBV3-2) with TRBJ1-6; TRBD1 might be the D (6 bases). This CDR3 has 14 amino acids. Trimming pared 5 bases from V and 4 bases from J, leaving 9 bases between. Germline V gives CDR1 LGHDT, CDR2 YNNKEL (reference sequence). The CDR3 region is CASSTGTYNSPLHF. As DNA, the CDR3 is TGTGCCAGCAGCACCGGGACATATAATTCACCCCTCCACTTT.

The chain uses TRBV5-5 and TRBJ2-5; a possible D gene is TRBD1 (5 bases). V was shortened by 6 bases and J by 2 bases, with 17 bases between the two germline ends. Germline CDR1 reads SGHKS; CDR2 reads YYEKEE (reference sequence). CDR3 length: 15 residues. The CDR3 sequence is CASTGIWTSQETQYF. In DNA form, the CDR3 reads TGTGCCAGCACAGGGATTTGGACATCACAAGAGACCCAGTACTTC. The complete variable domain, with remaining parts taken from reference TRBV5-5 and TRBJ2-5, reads DAGVTQSPTHLIKTRGQQVTLRCSPISGHKSVSWYQQVLGQGPQFIFQYYEKEERGRGNFPDRFSARQFPNYSSELNVNALLLGDSALYLCASTGIWTSQETQYFGPGTRLLVL.

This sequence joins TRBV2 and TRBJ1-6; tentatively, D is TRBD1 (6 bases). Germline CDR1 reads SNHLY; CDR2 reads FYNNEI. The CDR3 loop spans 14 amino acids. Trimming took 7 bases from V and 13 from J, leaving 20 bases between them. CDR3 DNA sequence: TGTGCCAGCAAAGTCCGGGACACAAGAGGGCCCCTCCACTTT. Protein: CASKVRDTRGPLHF.

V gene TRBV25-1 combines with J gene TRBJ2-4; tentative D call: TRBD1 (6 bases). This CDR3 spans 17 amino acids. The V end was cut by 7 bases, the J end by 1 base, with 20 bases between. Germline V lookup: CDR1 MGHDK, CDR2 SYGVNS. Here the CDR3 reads CASMGTLGYLAKNIQYF. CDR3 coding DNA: TGTGCCAGCATGGGGACATTGGGCTACTTGGCCAAAAACATTCAGTACTTC.

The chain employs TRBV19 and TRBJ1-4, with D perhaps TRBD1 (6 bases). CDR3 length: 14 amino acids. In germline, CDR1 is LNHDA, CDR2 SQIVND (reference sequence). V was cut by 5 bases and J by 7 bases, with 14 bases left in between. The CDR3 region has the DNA TGTGCCAGTAGTCCTGGGGGGGGCCCTGAAAAACTGTTTTTT. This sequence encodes CASSPGGGPEKLFF.

Written as DNA, the CDR3 is TGTGCCAGCAGCCCACTCCAGGTCGTGTACAGCACAGATACGCAGTATTTT. It specifies CASSPLQVVYSTDTQYF. The chain combines TRBV7-8 with TRBJ2-3; no reliable D call. The CDR3 runs 17 residues. Germline lookup yields CDR1 SGHVS and CDR2 FQNEAQ. The V gene lost 5 bases and the J gene lost 0 bases, with 18 bases spanning the gap.

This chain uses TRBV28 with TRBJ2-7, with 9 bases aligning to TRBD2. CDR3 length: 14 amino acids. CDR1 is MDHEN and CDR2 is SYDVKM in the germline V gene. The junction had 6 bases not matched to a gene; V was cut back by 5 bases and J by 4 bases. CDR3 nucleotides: TGTGCCAGCAGTATAGCGGGAGTAGAATACGAGCAGTACTTC. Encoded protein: CASSIAGVEYEQYF.

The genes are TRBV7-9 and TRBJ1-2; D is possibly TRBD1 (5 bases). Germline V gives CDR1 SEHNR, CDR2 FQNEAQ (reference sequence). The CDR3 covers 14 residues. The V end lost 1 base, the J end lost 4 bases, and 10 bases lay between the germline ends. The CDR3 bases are TGTGCCAGCAGCTTAGAGCAGGGTGCCTATGGCTACACCTTC. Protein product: CASSLEQGAYGYTF.